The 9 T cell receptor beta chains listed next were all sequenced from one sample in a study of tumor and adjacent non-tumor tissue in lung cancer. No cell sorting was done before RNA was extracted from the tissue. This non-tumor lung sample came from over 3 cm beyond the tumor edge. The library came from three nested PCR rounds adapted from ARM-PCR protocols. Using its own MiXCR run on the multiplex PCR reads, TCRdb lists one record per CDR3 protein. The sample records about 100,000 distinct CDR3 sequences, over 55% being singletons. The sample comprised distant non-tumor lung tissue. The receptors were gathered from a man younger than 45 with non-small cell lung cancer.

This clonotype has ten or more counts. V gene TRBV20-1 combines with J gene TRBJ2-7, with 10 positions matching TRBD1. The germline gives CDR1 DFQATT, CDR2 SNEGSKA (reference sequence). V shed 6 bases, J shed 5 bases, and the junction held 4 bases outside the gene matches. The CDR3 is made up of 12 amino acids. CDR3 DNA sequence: TGCAGTGCCCCGACAGGGGGCGACGAGCAGTACTTC. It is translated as CSAPTGGDEQYF.

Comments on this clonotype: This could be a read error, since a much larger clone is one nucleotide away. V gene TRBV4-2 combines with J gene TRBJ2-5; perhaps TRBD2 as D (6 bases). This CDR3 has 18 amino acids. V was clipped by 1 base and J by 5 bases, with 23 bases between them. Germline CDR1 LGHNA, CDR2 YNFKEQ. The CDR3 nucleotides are TGTGCCAGCAGCCAAGGCTCCGTTGGGCAGGGAAGCGGGGAGACCCAGTACTTC. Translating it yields CASSQGSVGQGSGETQYF.

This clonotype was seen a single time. Here the CDR3 DNA reads TGCAGTGCTAGAGATCCCAGCGGGAGGAGGAATGAACAGTACTTC. Protein sequence: CSARDPSGRRNEQYF. The V gene is TRBV20-1, the J gene TRBJ2-1; 9 bases align to TRBD2. The end of the DNA is better explained by TRBJ2-7, so the J call may be wrong. The CDR3 sequence is 15 residues long. Germline CDR1 reads DFQATT; CDR2 reads SNEGSKA (reference sequence).

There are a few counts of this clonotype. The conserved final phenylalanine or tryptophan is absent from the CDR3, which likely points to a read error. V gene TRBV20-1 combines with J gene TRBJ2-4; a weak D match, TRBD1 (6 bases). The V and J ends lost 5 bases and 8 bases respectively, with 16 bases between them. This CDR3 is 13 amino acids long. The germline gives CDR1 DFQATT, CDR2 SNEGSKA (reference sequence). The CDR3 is CSAQTSDSYIQYL. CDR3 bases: TGCAGTGCTCAAACGTCGGACAGTTACATTCAGTACCTC.

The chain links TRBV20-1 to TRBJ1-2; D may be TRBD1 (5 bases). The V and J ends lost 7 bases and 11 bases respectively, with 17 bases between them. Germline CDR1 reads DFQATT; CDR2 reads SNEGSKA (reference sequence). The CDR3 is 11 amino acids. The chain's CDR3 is CSGPISGGYTF. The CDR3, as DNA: TGCAGTGGACCCATCTCGGGGGGTTACACCTTC.

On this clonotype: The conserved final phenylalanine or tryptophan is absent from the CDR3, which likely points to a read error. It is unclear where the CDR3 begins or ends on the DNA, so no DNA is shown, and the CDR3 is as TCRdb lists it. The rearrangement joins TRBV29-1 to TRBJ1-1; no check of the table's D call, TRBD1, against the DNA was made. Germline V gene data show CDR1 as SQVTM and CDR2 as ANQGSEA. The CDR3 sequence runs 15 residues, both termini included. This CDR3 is CSAALRDSLNTESFL.

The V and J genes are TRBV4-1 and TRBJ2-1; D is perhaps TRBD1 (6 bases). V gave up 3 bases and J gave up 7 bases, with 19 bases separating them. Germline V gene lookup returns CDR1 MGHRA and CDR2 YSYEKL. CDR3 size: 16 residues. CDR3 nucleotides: TGCGCCAGCAGCCAGATACAGGGCATAACACGTAATGAGCAGTTCTTC. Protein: CASSQIQGITRNEQFF.

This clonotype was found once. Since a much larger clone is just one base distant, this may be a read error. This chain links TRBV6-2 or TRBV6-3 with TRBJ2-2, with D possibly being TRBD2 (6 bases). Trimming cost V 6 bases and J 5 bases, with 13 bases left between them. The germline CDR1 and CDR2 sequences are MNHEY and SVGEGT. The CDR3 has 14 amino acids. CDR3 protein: CASSPSVGTGELFF. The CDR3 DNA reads TGTGCCAGCAGCCCTAGCGTGGGTACCGGGGAGCTGTTTTTT.

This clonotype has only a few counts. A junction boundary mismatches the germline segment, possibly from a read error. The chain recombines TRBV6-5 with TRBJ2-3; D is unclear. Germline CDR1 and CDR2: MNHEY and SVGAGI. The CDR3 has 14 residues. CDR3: CAGSSFWSTDTQYF. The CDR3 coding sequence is TGTGCCGGCAGTTCTTTCTGGAGCACAGATACGCAGTATTTT.